Listed below are T cell receptor beta chains from one sample, sequenced in a study of neurological immune-mediated disorders. Using its own MiXCR run on the 5' RACE reads, TCRdb lists one record per CDR3 protein. Of over 35,000 distinct CDR3 sequences in the sample, 2% to 2.5% are singletons; the top ten hold approximately 2.2%. Sequences were obtained from PBMCs. These receptors were taken from a man aged 50 to 60 with multiple sclerosis. CDR3s include the opening cysteine and the closing phenylalanine or tryptophan. The order of the fields is V gene, D gene, clone size, J gene, CDR3 DNA, CDR3 protein. The D gene is left open where the match is weak. The size field is filled for only some rows; it gives once, few, many or a size class.

TRBV5-5	NA	many	TRBJ1-1	TGTGCCAGCAGCTTGGAGGGAATGAACACTGAAGCTTTCTTT	CASSLEGMNTEAFF
TRBV5-1	NA	many	TRBJ1-5	TGCGCCAGCAGCTTGGAGGGTTATGGCAATCAGCCCCAGCATTTT	CASSLEGYGNQPQHF
TRBV6-5	NA	many	TRBJ1-4	TGTGCCACCAGGGCAACATGGGATAATGAAAAACTGTTTTTT	CATRATWDNEKLFF
TRBV5-5	NA	many	TRBJ2-1	TGTGCCAGCAGGGGTGGTCCAGCAAATTCCTACAATGAGCAGTTCTTC	CASRGGPANSYNEQFF
TRBV5-1	NA	many	TRBJ1-1	TGCGCCAGCAGCGCAACAGGGATGGGGAACACTGAAGCTTTCTTT	CASSATGMGNTEAFF
TRBV7-2	TRBD1	many	TRBJ1-4	TGTGCCAGCAGCTTCCAGGGGGGAGGTGAAAAACTGTTTTTT	CASSFQGGGEKLFF
TRBV12-3/TRBV12-4	NA	many	TRBJ2-5	TGTGCCAGCAGTGAGGGGGACGTGGGGGCCCAGTACTTC	CASSEGDVGAQYF
TRBV15	NA	many	TRBJ2-5	TGTGCCACCAGCAGACAGGGCAGAGAGACCCAGTACTTC	CATSRQGRETQYF
TRBV7-9	NA	many	TRBJ2-7	TGTGCCAGCAGCCCCCTGGGGATTATCTACGAGCAGTACTTC	CASSPLGIIYEQYF
TRBV5-1	TRBD1	few	TRBJ1-5	TGCGCCAGCAGCACGGTACAGGGGCCCATTCAGCCCCAGCATTTT	CASSTVQGPIQPQHF
TRBV20-1	NA	many	TRBJ2-7	TGCAGTGCTGCTCCCATCGCGGGGATTTCCTACGAGCAGTACTTC	CSAAPIAGISYEQYF
TRBV20-1	NA	many	TRBJ2-7	TGCAGTGCTAGAGATTCGGCGGAGAGCTCCTACGAGCAGTACTTC	CSARDSAESSYEQYF
TRBV20-1	NA	many	TRBJ2-2	TGCAGTGCTAGAGAGAGGATCACCGGGGAGCTGTTTTTT	CSARERITGELFF
TRBV12-3/TRBV12-4	NA	many	TRBJ1-1	TGTGCCCCAGTAAGTATGGGGGCTGAAGCTTTCTTT	CAPVSMGAEAFF
TRBV28	NA	few	TRBJ2-7	TGTGCCAGCAGTTTAACAGATATCTACGAGCAGTACTTC	CASSLTDIYEQYF
TRBV5-1	TRBD2	many	TRBJ2-1	TGCGCCAGCAGCTTGGTAACTAGCGGGGGGGCTTGGAATGAGCAGTTCTTC	CASSLVTSGGAWNEQFF
TRBV7-2	TRBD1	many	TRBJ1-1	TGTGCCAGCAGCATAGGACAGGGTGAAGCTTTCTTT	CASSIGQGEAFF
TRBV7-2	NA	NA	TRBJ2-7	TGTGCCAGCAGCCGCTCGGGCTCCGCCTACGAGCAGTACTTC	CASSRSGSAYEQYF
TRBV5-1	NA	many	TRBJ2-3	TGCGCCAGCAGCTTGGCCGGCCAGGGGCCAGATACGCAGTATTTT	CASSLAGQGPDTQYF
TRBV7-2	TRBD2	few	TRBJ2-5	TGTGCCAGCAGCCCAGATGGTCTAGCGGCTCCCCGCGAAGAGACCCAGTACTTC	CASSPDGLAAPREETQYF
TRBV20-1	TRBD1	many	TRBJ2-4	TGCAGTGCTTTACGGGACAGAGCCAAAAACATTCAGTACTTC	CSALRDRAKNIQYF
TRBV3-1	NA	few	TRBJ1-6	TGTGCCAGCAGCCAAGAGAGGCAGATGAGCTCATATAATTCACCCCTCCACTTT	CASSQERQMSSYNSPLHF
TRBV20-1	NA	many	TRBJ2-5	TGCAGTGCTGGAATCCAAGAGACCCAGTACTTC	CSAGIQETQYF
TRBV5-1	NA	many	TRBJ1-4	TGCGCCAGCAGCTTGAATAGCGGGGGGGCCTTTGAAAAACTGTTTTTT	CASSLNSGGAFEKLFF
TRBV29-1	NA	many	TRBJ2-5	TGCAGCGTTGATAGGGGGGGGGAGACCCAGTACTTC	CSVDRGGETQYF
TRBV5-1	NA	many	TRBJ2-7	TGCGCCAGCAGCTTGCTTTCCGGTTACGAGCAGTACTTC	CASSLLSGYEQYF